This TCR beta chain emerged from a study of T cell clones after liver transplantation. Across the whole study: As an antigen-independent comparator, third-party-reactive TCRbeta sequences came from pre-transplant mixed lymphocyte reactions. Draws occurred before transplant, before withdrawal, and after complete or failed withdrawal. Three of eight recipients were HCV-positive; others had non-autoimmune, non-viral indications.

The CDR3 runs 16 residues. CDR1 is SEHNR and CDR2 is FQNEAQ in the germline V gene (reference sequence). V lost 5 bases and J lost 3; bases outside the gene matches: 10. The assay was immunoSEQ multiplex PCR, and TCRdb's table has in-frame clones only and misses some. Of 49,000 or so clones listed, roughly 74% are singletons. This TCR was sampled from a human patient who received a liver transplant. Some T cells may possibly be graft donor cells. Sequencing used CD4+ T cells from blood, obtained around 54 months after liver transplant. V usage is TRBV7-9 and J usage is TRBJ1-3, with TRBD1 matching 7 bases. The chain's CDR3 is CASSPVTGPLGNTIYF. The CDR3 nucleotides are TGTGCCAGCAGCCCAGTGACAGGGCCACTTGGAAACACCATATATTTT. Drawing the rest from reference TRBV7-9 and TRBJ1-3, the complete variable domain is DTGVSQNPRHKITKRGQNVTFRCDPISEHNRLYWYRQTLGQGPEFLTYFQNEAQLEKSRLLSDRFSAERPKGSFSTLEIQRTEQGDSAMYLCASSPVTGPLGNTIYFGEGSWLTVV.